This T cell receptor (beta chain) was recovered during a study of identical twins. In this sample, this clonotype turned up many times. The CDR3 runs to 16 residues. From germline, CDR1 is SGHRS and CDR2 YFSETQ. Trimming took 5 bases from V and 2 from J; bases not matched to a gene: 13. MiXCR, run by TCRdb on the 5' RACE reads, gives a single entry per CDR3 protein. Here the sample spans 300,000 or so distinct CDR3 sequences, less than 9.5% being singletons. These records were also assigned to another study, of yellow fever vaccine responses in identical twins.

The chain is built from TRBV5-1 and TRBJ2-7; TRBD2 agrees at 7 bases. Sequenced material: CD8+ T cells sorted from blood. This receptor was identified in a woman aged 18-29 years in good health. This CDR3 reads CASSPEPGLRAYEQYF. The CDR3 coding sequence is TGCGCCAGCAGTCCGGAACCGGGACTAAGGGCCTACGAGCAGTACTTC.